This T cell receptor beta chain was recovered during a study of T cell changes during pregnancy in multiple sclerosis. Germline CDR1 reads SGHTA; CDR2 reads FQGNSA. This CDR3 region has 17 residues. V trimming: 1 base; J trimming: 2 bases; junction bases outside the gene matches: 8. Clones were sequenced by immunoSEQ multiplex PCR, and TCRdb holds only the in-frame ones, with some missing. The sample comprises about 59,000 clones, around 94% of which are singletons, and roughly 2.5% rests with the top ten. This clonotype originated in a female donor with multiple sclerosis, enrolled in a pregnancy study. The sequencing here drew on CD8+ T cells from peripheral blood mononuclear cells, taken after pregnancy. The V gene is TRBV7-2, the J gene TRBJ2-1, with TRBD2 identical over 7 bases. CDR3 sequence (DNA): TGTGCCAGCAGCTTAGGATCTGCGGGAGTCACCTACAATGAGCAGTTCTTC. Translation gives CASSLGSAGVTYNEQFF.